Each of the 20 T cell receptor beta chains below was sequenced from the same sample in a study of blood T cell repertoires in COVID-19. The data were produced by immunoSEQ multiplex PCR, yet TCRdb's version contains in-frame clones alone and is incomplete. This table holds 350,000 or so clones, roughly 90% found once. The sequenced sample consisted of peripheral blood. The receptors here all came from a woman aged 55-70 years with COVID-19, enrolled during active disease.

The J gene is TRBJ2-7, the V gene TRBV5-5, with 10 bases fitting TRBD1. The CDR3 extends over 15 amino acids. Germline CDR1 reads SGHKS; CDR2 reads YYEKEE (reference sequence). V lost 2 bases, J lost 3 bases, and 5 bases stayed unmatched. The chain's CDR3 is CASSLSGQGHYEQYF. DNA of the CDR3: TGTGCCAGCAGCTTATCGGGACAGGGGCACTACGAGCAGTACTTC.

This chain joins TRBV7-8 and TRBJ2-3; 7 bases line up with TRBD2. The CDR3 has 14 residues. Germline values: CDR1 SGHVS, CDR2 FQNEAQ. Germline trimming cut 1 base from V and 6 bases from J; bases unmatched to any gene: 4. DNA for the CDR3: TGTGCCAGCAGCTTAGGGTGGGGAGGGGATACGCAGTATTTT. Translation gives CASSLGWGGDTQYF.

The chain uses TRBV2 and TRBJ1-4; D is possibly TRBD1 (5 bases). Germline CDR1 SNHLY, CDR2 FYNNEI. Trimming removed 6 bases at V and 5 bases at J, with 16 bases between. This CDR3 contains 15 residues. CDR3 sequence reads: CASSNRGTQNEKLFF. Written as DNA, the CDR3 is TGTGCCAGCAGCAATCGGGGGACTCAGAATGAAAAACTGTTTTTT.

The chain uses TRBV19 and TRBJ1-2; D is possibly TRBD1 (6 bases). The V gene's germline CDR1 is LNHDA and CDR2 SQIVND (reference sequence). V lost 5 bases, J lost 2 bases, and 15 bases lay in between. This CDR3 region has 15 residues. Here the CDR3 DNA reads TGTGCCAGTAGTCCCCGGACAGAAACCAACTATGGCTACACCTTC. Its translation is CASSPRTETNYGYTF.

V is TRBV5-4 and J is TRBJ1-2; 9 bases match TRBD1. This CDR3 comprises 17 residues. Unmatched junction bases numbered 9, after V lost 0 bases and J lost 3 bases. Looked up from germline, CDR1 is SGHNT and CDR2 is YYREEE (reference sequence). The CDR3 DNA sequence: TGTGCCAGCAGCTTGGGCCTGGACAGGGGAATTGACTATGGCTACACCTTC. It yields the protein CASSLGLDRGIDYGYTF.

This rearrangement joins TRBV3-1 (or the pseudogene TRBV3-2) to TRBJ1-2; weak D call: TRBD1 (6 bases). The CDR3 has 15 amino acids. Trimming removed 4 bases from V and 5 bases from J, with 17 bases in between. Germline V gene lookup returns CDR1 LGHDT and CDR2 YNNKEL (reference sequence). The CDR3 is CASSPNVGQLYGYTF. The DNA of the CDR3 is TGTGCCAGCAGCCCGAATGTCGGACAGTTGTATGGCTACACCTTC.

V gene TRBV5-5 combines with J gene TRBJ1-4; 7 bases map to TRBD1. CDR1 is SGHKS, CDR2 YYEKEE, per germline (reference sequence). This CDR3 comprises 17 residues. Trimming removed 4 bases from V and 0 bases from J; junction bases left unmatched: 9. CDR3 nucleotide sequence: TGTGCCAGCAGCCCATTCGGGACAGTTACAACTAATGAAAAACTGTTTTTT. It codes for CASSPFGTVTTNEKLFF.

The chain recombines TRBV30 with TRBJ1-3, with TRBD1 matching 8 bases. Germline-derived CDR1 and CDR2 are GTSNPN and SVGIG (reference sequence). V shed 0 bases and J 0 bases; nucleotides not matched to a gene: 10. CDR3 length: 18 amino acids. The chain's CDR3 is CAWSVGRQGTPSGNTIYF. In DNA, the CDR3 is TGTGCCTGGAGTGTAGGCCGACAGGGGACCCCCTCTGGAAACACCATATATTTT.

The chain is built from TRBV6-4 and TRBJ1-6; TRBD1 agrees at 8 bases. V gave up 2 bases and J gave up 10 bases; unmatched junction bases: 4. This CDR3 has 14 amino acids. The germline CDR1 and CDR2 sequences are MRHNA and SNTAGT. The CDR3 loop reads CASSDAAGGSPLHF. The CDR3 bases are TGTGCCAGCAGTGACGCGGCAGGGGGCTCACCCCTCCACTTT.

The V and J genes are TRBV3-1 (or the pseudogene TRBV3-2) and TRBJ1-3; no firm D call. Trimming took 10 bases from V and 0 from J, leaving 10 bases between them. The CDR3 has 13 residues. The germline V gene has CDR1 LGHDT and CDR2 YNNKEL (reference sequence). The CDR3 DNA reads TGTGCCACACGGGTTAGCTCTGGAAACACCATATATTTT. Protein: CATRVSSGNTIYF.

Written as DNA, the CDR3 is TGCGCCAGCAGCTTGGGGAGCTCCTACAATGAGCAGTTCTTC. This codes for CASSLGSSYNEQFF. The rearrangement joins TRBV5-1 to TRBJ2-1; D remains unclear. Trimming removed 0 bases from V and 0 bases from J, with 4 bases in between. Germline CDR1 SGHRS, CDR2 YFSETQ. The CDR3 has 14 amino acids.

The V and J genes are TRBV4-2 and TRBJ2-7, with D possibly being TRBD2 (7 bases). Germline-derived CDR1 and CDR2 are LGHNA and YNFKEQ. The ends were cut back, 1 base at V and 1 base at J, with 14 bases in the middle. The CDR3 totals 16 residues. CDR3 nucleotides: TGTGCCAGCAGCCAAGTGGGGGGGACATTTTCCTACGAGCAGTACTTC. Encoded protein: CASSQVGGTFSYEQYF.

The chain has TRBV5-1 and TRBJ2-5; D may be TRBD1 (6 bases). Trimming took 4 bases from V and 0 from J, leaving 16 bases between them. Germline values: CDR1 SGHRS, CDR2 YFSETQ. The CDR3 extends over 16 amino acids. CDR3 DNA sequence: TGCGCCAGCAGCCAGACAGGACCCGGGTACCAAGAGACCCAGTACTTC. Translated: CASSQTGPGYQETQYF.

The chain carries TRBV7-9 and TRBJ1-1; D is ambiguous. The CDR3 consists of 14 residues. V was pared by 1 base and J by 5 bases, with 11 bases between. CDR1 SEHNR and CDR2 FQNEAQ come from the germline V gene (reference sequence). CDR3 nucleotide sequence: TGTGCCAGCAGCTTAGGAATAAGGAGGACTGAAGCTTTCTTT. Amino acids: CASSLGIRRTEAFF.

This clone was seen only a few times. The chain carries TRBV27 and TRBJ1-2, with 11 bases identical to TRBD1. The length of the CDR3 is 15 residues. The junction had 6 bases not matched to a gene; V was cut back by 5 bases and J by 4 bases. Germline CDR1 and CDR2: MNHEY and SMNVEV (reference sequence). The CDR3 bases are TGTGCCAGCAGTATAGGACAGGGGGCAGGCTATGGCTACACCTTC. This sequence encodes CASSIGQGAGYGYTF.

This clone has just one count. The rearrangement links TRBV28 to TRBJ1-1, with TRBD1 identical over 8 bases. CDR1 and CDR2 from the germline V gene are MDHEN and SYDVKM. The length of the CDR3 is 16 residues. Trimming took 7 bases from V and 5 from J; bases not matched to a gene: 15. CDR3: CASTIRIGTGWTEAFF. CDR3 DNA sequence: TGTGCCAGCACCATAAGGATTGGGACAGGATGGACTGAAGCTTTCTTT.

This clone came up a few times. This chain joins TRBV6-5 and TRBJ2-2; the match to TRBD2 covers 11 bases. Germline values: CDR1 MNHEY, CDR2 SVGAGI. The V segment lost 0 bases and the J segment 9 bases; nucleotides outside the gene matches: 6. CDR3 length: 16 residues. The CDR3 bases are TGTGCCAGCAGTTACTCGAGTCTAGCGGGGGGTCGGGAGCTGTTTTTT. This encodes CASSYSSLAGGRELFF.

The chain joins TRBV28 to TRBJ1-2; a possible D gene is TRBD1 (6 bases). This CDR3 is 16 amino acids long. V was trimmed by 8 bases and J by 4 bases, leaving 23 bases between them. The germline V gene has CDR1 MDHEN and CDR2 SYDVKM. CDR3 DNA: TGTGCCAGCGGGGGGCGGGGAGGGCACAGCCTCTATGGCTACACCTTC. This codes for CASGGRGGHSLYGYTF.

The CDR3 coding sequence is TGTGCCAGTAGAAGGACAGGAGAGGCTAATGAAAAACTGTTTTTT. This translates into CASRRTGEANEKLFF. The rearrangement joins TRBV19 to TRBJ1-4; 7 bases match TRBD1. The CDR3 totals 15 residues. V shed 6 bases, J shed 3 bases, and the junction held 7 bases outside the gene matches. Germline CDR1 and CDR2: LNHDA and SQIVND (reference sequence).

This chain links TRBV28 with TRBJ2-5; TRBD1 aligns across 9 bases. V was clipped by 8 bases and J by 1 base; unmatched bases: 5. The length of the CDR3 is 14 residues. Germline V gene data show CDR1 as MDHEN and CDR2 as SYDVKM. CDR3 bases: TGTGCCAGCCTCTCGGGACAGGGCCAAGAGACCCAGTACTTC. It encodes CASLSGQGQETQYF.